This T cell receptor beta chain was captured in a study of T cell responses to AZD1222 COVID-19 vaccine. The assay was immunoSEQ multiplex PCR, and TCRdb's table has in-frame clones only and misses some. Of some 25,000 clones in the sample, about nine tenths were seen once. Of note for this clone: The antigen remains unidentified.

Study findings and constraints: Mostly white British, mostly female donors; authors suggested clonal diversity may be underestimated. The peak T cell response came first, and repertoires were sampled only after it.

The CDR3 has 17 residues. Germline values: CDR1 KGHDR, CDR2 SFDVKD. V lost 1 base and J 1 base, leaving 12 bases between the germline ends. The receptor's source is an adult who received the AZD1222 COVID-19 vaccine. The sequencing here drew on peripheral blood, taken 28 days after the second AZD1222 dose. V and J are TRBV24-1 and TRBJ2-2, with TRBD2 as a possible D gene (6 bases). CDR3 nucleotides: TGTGCCACCAGTGATTTTGTTGGGGGGATGAACACCGGGGAGCTGTTTTTT. Its protein product is CATSDFVGGMNTGELFF.